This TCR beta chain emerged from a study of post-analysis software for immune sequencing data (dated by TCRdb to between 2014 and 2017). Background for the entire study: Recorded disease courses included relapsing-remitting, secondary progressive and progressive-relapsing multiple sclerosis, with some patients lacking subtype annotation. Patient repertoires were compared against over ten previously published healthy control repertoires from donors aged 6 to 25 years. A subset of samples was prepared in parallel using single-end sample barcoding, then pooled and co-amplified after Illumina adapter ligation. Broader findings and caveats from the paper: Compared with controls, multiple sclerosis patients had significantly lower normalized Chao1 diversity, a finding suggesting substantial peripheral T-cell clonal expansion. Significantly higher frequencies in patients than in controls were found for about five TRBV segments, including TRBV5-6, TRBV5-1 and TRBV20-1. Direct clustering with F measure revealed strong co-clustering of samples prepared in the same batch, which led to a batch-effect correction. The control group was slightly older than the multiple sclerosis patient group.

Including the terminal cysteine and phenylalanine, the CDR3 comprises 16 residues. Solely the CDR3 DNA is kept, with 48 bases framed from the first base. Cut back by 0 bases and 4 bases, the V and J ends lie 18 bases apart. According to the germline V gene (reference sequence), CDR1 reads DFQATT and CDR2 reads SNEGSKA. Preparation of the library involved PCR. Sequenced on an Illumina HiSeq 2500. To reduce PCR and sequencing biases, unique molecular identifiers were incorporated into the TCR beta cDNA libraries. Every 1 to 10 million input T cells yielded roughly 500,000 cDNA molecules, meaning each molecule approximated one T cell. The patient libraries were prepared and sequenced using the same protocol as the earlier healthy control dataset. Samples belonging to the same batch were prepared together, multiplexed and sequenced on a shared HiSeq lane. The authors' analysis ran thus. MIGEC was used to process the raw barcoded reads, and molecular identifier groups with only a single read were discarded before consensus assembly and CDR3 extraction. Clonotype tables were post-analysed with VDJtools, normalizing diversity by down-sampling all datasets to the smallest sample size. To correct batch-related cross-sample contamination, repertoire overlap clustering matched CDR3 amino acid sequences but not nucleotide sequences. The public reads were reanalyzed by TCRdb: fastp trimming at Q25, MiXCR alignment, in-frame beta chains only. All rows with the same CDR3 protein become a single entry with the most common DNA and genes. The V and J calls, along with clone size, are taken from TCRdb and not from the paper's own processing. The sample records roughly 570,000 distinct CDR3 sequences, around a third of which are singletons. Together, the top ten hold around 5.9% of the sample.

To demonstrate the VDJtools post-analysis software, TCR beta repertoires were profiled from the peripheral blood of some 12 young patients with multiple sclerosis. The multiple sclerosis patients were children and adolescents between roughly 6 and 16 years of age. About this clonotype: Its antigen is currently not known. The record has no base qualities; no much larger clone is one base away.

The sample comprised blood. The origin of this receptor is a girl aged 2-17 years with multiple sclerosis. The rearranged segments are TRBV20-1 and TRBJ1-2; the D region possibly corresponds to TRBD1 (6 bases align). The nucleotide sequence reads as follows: TGCAGTGCTAGAGAAGGTGGGGTGGGGGCAGGCTATGGCTACACCTTC. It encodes CSAREGGVGAGYGYTF.